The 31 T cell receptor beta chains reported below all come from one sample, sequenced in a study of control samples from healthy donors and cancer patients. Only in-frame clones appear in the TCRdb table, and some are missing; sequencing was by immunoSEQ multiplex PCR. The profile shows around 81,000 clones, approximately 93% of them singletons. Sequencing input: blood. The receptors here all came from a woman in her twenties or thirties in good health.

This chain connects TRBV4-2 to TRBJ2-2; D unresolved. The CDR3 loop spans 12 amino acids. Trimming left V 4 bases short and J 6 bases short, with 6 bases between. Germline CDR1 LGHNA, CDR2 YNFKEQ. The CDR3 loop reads CASSLIPGELFF. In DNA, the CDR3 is TGTGCCAGCAGCCTGATTCCCGGGGAGCTGTTTTTT.

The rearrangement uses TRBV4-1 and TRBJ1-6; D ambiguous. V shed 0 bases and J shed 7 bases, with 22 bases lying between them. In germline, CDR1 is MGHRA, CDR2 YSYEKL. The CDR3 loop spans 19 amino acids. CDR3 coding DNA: TGCGCCAGCAGCCAAGAGGGATCGGGCAGGATATCGGGCAATTCACCCCTCCACTTT. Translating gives CASSQEGSGRISGNSPLHF.

The CDR3 nucleotides read TGTGCCAGTAGTTGGGGGACCGATTATGTCGGGGAGCTGTTTTTT. Translation: CASSWGTDYVGELFF. The chain carries TRBV19 and TRBJ2-2; D tentatively fits TRBD1 or TRBD2 (5 bases each). The germline V gene has CDR1 LNHDA and CDR2 SQIVND (reference sequence). V was shortened by 5 bases and J by 7 bases, with 17 bases between the two germline ends. The CDR3 extends over 15 amino acids. The complete variable domain, with remaining parts taken from reference TRBV19 and TRBJ2-2, reads DGGITQSPKYLFRKEGQNVTLSCEQNLNHDAMYWYRQDPGQGLRLIYYSQIVNDFQKGDIAEGYSVSREKKESFPLTVTSAQKNPTAFYLCASSWGTDYVGELFFGEGSRLTVL.

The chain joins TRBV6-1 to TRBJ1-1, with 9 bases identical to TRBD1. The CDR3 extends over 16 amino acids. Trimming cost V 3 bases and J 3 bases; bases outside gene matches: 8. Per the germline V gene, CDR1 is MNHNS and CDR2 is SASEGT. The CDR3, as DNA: TGTGCCAGCAGTGATCCATCATGGACAGGGGACACTGAAGCTTTCTTT. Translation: CASSDPSWTGDTEAFF.

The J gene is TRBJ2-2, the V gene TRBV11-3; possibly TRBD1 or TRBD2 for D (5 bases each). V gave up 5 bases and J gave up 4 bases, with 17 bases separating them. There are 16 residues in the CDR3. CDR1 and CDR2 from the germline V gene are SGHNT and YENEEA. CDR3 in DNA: TGTGCCAGCAGCACGTCGACACTAGACAGCACCGGGGAGCTGTTTTTT. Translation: CASSTSTLDSTGELFF.

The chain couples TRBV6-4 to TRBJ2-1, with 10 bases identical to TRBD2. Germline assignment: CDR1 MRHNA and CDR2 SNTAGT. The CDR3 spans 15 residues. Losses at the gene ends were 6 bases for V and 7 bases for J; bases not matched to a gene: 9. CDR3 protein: CASSLAGGGGNEQFF. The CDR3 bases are TGTGCCAGCAGCTTAGCGGGAGGTGGGGGTAATGAGCAGTTCTTC.

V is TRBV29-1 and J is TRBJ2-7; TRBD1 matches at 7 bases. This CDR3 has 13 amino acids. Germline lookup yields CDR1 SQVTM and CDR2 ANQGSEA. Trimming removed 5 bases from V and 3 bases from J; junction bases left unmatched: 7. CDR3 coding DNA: TGCAGCGTTAAAACAGGGGCAGACTACGAGCAGTACTTC. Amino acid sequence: CSVKTGADYEQYF.

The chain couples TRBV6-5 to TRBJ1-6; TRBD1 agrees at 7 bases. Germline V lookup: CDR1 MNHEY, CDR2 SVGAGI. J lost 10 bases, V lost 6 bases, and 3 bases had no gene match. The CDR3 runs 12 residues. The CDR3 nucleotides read TGTGCCAGCAGACAGGGGAACTCACCCCTCCACTTT. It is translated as CASRQGNSPLHF.

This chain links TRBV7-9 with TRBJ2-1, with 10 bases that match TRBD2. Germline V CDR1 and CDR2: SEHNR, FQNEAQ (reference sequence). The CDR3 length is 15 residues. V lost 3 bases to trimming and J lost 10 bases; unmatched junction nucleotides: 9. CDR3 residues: CASSLLAGAIREQFF. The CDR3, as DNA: TGTGCCAGCAGCTTGCTAGCGGGAGCGATTCGGGAGCAGTTCTTC.

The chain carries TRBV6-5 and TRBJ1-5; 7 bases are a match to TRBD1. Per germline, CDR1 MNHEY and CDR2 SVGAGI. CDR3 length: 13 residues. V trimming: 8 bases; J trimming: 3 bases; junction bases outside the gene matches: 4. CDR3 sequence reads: CASRQGLNQPQHF. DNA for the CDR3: TGTGCCAGCCGACAGGGCCTCAATCAGCCCCAGCATTTT.

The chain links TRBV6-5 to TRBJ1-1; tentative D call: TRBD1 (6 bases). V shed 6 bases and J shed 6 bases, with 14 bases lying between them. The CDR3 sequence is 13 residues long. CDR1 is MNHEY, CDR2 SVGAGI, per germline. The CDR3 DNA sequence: TGTGCCAGCAGCCGACGAGGGGGGGCTGAAGCTTTCTTT. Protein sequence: CASSRRGGAEAFF.

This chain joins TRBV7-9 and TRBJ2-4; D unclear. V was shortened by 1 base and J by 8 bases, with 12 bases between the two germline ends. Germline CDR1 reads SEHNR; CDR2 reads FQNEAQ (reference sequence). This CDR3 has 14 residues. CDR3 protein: CASSLGGLWDIQYF. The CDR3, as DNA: TGTGCCAGCAGCTTAGGGGGATTGTGGGACATTCAGTACTTC.

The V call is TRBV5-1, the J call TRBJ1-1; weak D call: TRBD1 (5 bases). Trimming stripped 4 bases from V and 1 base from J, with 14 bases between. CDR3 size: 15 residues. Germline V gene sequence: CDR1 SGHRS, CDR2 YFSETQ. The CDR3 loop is CASSEFGTANTEAFF. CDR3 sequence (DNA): TGCGCCAGCAGCGAATTCGGGACGGCGAACACTGAAGCTTTCTTT.

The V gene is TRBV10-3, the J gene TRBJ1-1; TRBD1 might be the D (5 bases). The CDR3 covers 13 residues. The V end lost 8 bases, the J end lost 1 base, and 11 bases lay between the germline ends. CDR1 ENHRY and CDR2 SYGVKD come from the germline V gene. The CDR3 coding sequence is TGTGCCATCGAACCGGGGCGGAACACTGAAGCTTTCTTT. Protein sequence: CAIEPGRNTEAFF.

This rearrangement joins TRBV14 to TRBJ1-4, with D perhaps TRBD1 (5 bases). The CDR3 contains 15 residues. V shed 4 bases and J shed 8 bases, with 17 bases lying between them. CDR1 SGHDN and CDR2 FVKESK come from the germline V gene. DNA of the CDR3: TGTGCCAGCAGCCTCGGGGGGGGAGGCACGGAAAAACTGTTTTTT. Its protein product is CASSLGGGGTEKLFF.

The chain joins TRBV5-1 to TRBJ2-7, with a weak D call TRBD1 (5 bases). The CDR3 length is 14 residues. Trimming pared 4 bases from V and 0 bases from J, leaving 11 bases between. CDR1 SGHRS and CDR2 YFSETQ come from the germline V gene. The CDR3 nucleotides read TGCGCCAGCAGCCTGACAGATCTCTCCTACGAGCAGTACTTC. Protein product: CASSLTDLSYEQYF.

In DNA form, the CDR3 reads TGTGCCATCAGGGCTAGCGGGGTGAACACCGGGGAGCTGTTTTTT. It codes for CAIRASGVNTGELFF. This chain links TRBV10-3 with TRBJ2-2; 9 nucleotides agree with TRBD2. V shed 6 bases and J 1 base; nucleotides not matched to a gene: 3. Germline V gene sequence: CDR1 ENHRY, CDR2 SYGVKD. CDR3 length: 15 amino acids.

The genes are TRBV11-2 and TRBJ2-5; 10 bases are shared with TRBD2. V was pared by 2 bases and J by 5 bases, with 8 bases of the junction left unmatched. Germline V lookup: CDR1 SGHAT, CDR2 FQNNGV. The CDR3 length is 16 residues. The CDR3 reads CASSLSLAGVLETQYF. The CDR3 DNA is TGTGCCAGCAGCTTATCGCTAGCGGGGGTCCTGGAGACCCAGTACTTC.

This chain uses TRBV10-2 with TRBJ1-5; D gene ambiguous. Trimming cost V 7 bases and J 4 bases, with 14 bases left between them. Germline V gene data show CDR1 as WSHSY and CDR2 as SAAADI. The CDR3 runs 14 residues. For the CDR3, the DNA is TGCGCCAGCACGACCGGGAGTAAAAATCAGCCCCAGCATTTT. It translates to CASTTGSKNQPQHF.

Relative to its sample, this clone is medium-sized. This CDR3 reads CRRNEKLFF. In DNA, the CDR3 is TGCAGGAGAAATGAAAAACTGTTTTTT. J is TRBJ1-4 and V is TRBV20-1; D call uncertain. Germline V gene lookup returns CDR1 DFQATT and CDR2 SNEGSKA (reference sequence). The CDR3 has 9 amino acids.

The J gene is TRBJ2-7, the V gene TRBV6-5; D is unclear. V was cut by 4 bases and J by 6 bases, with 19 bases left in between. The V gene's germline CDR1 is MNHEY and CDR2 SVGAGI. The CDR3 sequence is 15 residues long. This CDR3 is CASSFSLTDQAEQYF. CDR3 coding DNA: TGTGCCAGCAGTTTTTCTCTGACGGATCAGGCCGAGCAGTACTTC.

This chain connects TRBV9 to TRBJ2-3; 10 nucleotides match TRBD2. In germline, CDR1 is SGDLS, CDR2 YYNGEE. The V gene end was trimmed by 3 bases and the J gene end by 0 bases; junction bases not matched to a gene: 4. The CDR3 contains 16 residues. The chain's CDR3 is CASSEGLAMSTDTQYF. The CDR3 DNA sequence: TGTGCCAGCAGCGAGGGACTAGCGATGAGCACAGATACGCAGTATTTT. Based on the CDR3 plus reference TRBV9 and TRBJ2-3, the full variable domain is DSGVTQTPKHLITATGQRVTLRCSPRSGDLSVYWYQQSLDQGLQFLIQYYNGEERAKGNILERFSAQQFPDLHSELNLSSLELGDSALYFCASSEGLAMSTDTQYFGPGTRLTVL.

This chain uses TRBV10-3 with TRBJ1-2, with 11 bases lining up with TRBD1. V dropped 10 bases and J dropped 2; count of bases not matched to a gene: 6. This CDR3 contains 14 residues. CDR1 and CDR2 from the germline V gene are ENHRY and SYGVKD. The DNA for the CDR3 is TGTGCCAACCGGGACAGGGGGGGAAACTATGGCTACACCTTC. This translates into CANRDRGGNYGYTF.

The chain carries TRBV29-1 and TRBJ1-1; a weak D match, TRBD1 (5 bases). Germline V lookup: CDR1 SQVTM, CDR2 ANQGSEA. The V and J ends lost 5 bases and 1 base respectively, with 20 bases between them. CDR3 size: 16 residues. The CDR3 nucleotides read TGCAGCGTTTGGTCCGTCAGGGCGAGGAAGAACACTGAAGCTTTCTTT. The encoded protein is CSVWSVRARKNTEAFF.

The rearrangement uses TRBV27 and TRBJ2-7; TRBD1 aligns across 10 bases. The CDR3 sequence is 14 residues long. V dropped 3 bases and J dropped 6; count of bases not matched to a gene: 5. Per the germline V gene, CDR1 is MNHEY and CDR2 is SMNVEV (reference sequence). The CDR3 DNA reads TGTGCCAGCAGTTTCGACAGGGGGCTTGGCGAGCAGTACTTC. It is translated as CASSFDRGLGEQYF.

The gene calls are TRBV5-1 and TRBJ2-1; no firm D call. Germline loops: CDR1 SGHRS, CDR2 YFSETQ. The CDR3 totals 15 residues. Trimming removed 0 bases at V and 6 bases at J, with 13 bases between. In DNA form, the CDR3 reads TGCGCCAGCAGCTTGGTAGTGGGAATGGGCAATGAGCAGTTCTTC. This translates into CASSLVVGMGNEQFF.

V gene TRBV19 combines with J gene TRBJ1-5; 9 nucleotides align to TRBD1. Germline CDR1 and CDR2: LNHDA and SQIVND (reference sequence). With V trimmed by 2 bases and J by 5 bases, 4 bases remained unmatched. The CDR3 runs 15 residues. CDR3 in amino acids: CASSIYRGQDQPQHF. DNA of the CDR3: TGTGCCAGTAGTATATACAGGGGGCAGGATCAGCCCCAGCATTTT.

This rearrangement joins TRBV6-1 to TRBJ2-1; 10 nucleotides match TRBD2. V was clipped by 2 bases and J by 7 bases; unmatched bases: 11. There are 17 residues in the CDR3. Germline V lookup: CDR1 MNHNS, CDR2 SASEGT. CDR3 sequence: CASSESGVAGGRNEQFF. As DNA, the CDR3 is TGTGCCAGCAGTGAAAGCGGGGTAGCGGGAGGTAGGAATGAGCAGTTCTTC.

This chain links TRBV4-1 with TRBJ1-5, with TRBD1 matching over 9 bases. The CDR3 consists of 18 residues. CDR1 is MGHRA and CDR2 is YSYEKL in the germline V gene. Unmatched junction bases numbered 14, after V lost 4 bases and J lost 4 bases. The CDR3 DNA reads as TGCGCCAGCAGCCTTTATTCCGACAGGGGGAGTTTTAATCAGCCCCAGCATTTT. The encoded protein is CASSLYSDRGSFNQPQHF.

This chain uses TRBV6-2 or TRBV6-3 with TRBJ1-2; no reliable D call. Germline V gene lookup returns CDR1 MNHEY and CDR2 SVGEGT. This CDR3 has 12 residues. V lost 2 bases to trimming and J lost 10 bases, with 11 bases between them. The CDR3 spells CASSYPSLHYTF. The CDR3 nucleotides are TGTGCCAGCAGTTACCCCTCTCTGCACTACACCTTC.

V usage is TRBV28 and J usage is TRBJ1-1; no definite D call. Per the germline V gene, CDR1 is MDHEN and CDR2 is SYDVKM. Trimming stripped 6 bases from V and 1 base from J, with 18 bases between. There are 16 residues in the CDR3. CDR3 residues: CASRGGGPLTNTEAFF. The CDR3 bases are TGTGCCAGCAGGGGAGGTGGGCCGCTTACGAACACTGAAGCTTTCTTT.